This record looks at one T cell receptor beta chain sequence and its context. It lacks a known antigen. No base qualities exist here, and no much larger clone lies one base off it. For TCRbeta CDR3 sequencing, genomic DNA from the sorted cells was extracted using the QIAGEN DNeasy Blood and Tissue Kit. High-throughput TCRbeta CDR3 sequencing was carried out commercially through immunoSEQ, with PCR amplification with bias correction and internal controls included. The study's own analysis went as follows. Unique productive TCRbeta sequences were defined by CDR3 nucleotide sequence where primers matched, and otherwise by CDR3 amino acid sequence together with Vbeta and Jbeta genes. As a correction for sorting error, sequences shared between sorted populations at a frequency ratio of 2:1 or less were discarded, and the remaining shared sequences were assigned to the higher population. Sequences were defined as donor-reactive when expanded at least 5-fold in CFSE-low cells versus unstimulated cells and present at a frequency of at least 0.01% in CFSE-low cells. Repertoire divergence was quantified by Jensen-Shannon divergence calculated from the top 100 TCRbeta sequences ranked by frequency. For any sample with multiple sequencing runs, sorting error was corrected in each run separately before the runs were pooled. TCRdb mirrors the immuneACCESS table, restricted to in-frame sequences. Some clones are absent from its copies; in checked studies, under half trace to an unresolved V gene, and the reason for the others is unknown. The V and J calls and clone size were taken over from that table, and D and trimming were inferred from the DNA. This sample has tens of thousands of clones in its table, and over 85% of those were observed once. The ten largest clones add up to 0.46% of the sample.

The data derive from a study of Tregs in tolerant kidney transplant recipients (dated by TCRdb to about 2019). Notes on the research overall: Transplants used related donors with nonmyeloablative bone marrow transplantation; mixed chimerism was transient in the human trials. TCRbeta sequencing was used in the study to identify donor-specific regulatory T cells before combined kidney and bone marrow transplantation, and the identified cells were then tracked after transplant.

Taken with the paper, the label for time point translates to: blood sample drawn before combined kidney and bone marrow transplant. Thawed PBMCs were FACS-sorted into unstimulated Tregs (CD4+CD25+CD127-), CD4+ non-Tregs (CD4+CD25-), CD4 cells and CD8 cells. The patients were 4 recipients of combined kidney and bone marrow transplants from the ITN036ST trial, and samples were available only for these trial subjects. Healthy control blood was processed to PBMCs by Ficoll density gradient and cryopreserved, and patient PBMCs were collected before and after transplant. Broader findings and caveats from the paper: For some patients the PCR primers changed over time, which made it impossible to compare the samples from those patients at the nucleotide level. Expanding Tregs with activated donor B cells appeared to identify the most biologically relevant and donor-specific TCRbeta repertoire. Donor-specific Treg expansion exceeded global Treg expansion in tolerant patients, suggesting antigen-driven rather than nonspecific expansion. Because the study included only a small number of patients, the results must be confirmed in larger populations and under other immunosuppression protocols. Biological reproducibility was not directly addressed, though technical replication error appeared minimal.

The sequencing used CD4+ T cells from blood, collected before the transplant. This clonotype was sampled from a human donor who received a combined kidney and bone marrow transplant.

This receptor has the CDR3 CASSFSGPHTGELFF. The nucleotide sequence reads TGTGCCAGCAGCTTTAGCGGGCCTCACACCGGGGAGCTGTTTTTT. Rearrangement joined TRBV7-2 to TRBJ2-2; 7 central bases correspond to TRBD2. Sequences SGHTA (CDR1) and FQGNSA (CDR2) are obtained from the germline V gene. The cysteine opens and the phenylalanine closes a CDR3 of 15 amino acids. This entry keeps only the CDR3 DNA: 45 bases, framed from base 1. V loses 3 bases at its end and J loses 3 bases; junction bases beyond the gene matches: 4.